Each of the 20 T cell receptor beta chains below was sequenced from the same sample in a study of T cell clonality in common variable immunodeficiency. Using immunoSEQ multiplex PCR, the repertoire was profiled, and TCRdb retains in-frame clones only, with some absent. The sample holds tens of thousands of clones, and no clone turns up only once. The sequencing sample was made of peripheral blood mononuclear cells. These receptors all stem from a person aged 18-69 years in good health.

This clone came up many times. The read is 3 residues too short to cover the CDR3 end, so that end is filled in from the germline J gene. The rearrangement links TRBV6-1 to TRBJ2-3; perhaps TRBD1 as D (5 bases). The germline V gene has CDR1 MNHNS and CDR2 SASEGT. This CDR3 is built from 14 residues. V lost 2 bases and J lost 4, with 10 bases in between. The CDR3 protein is CASSESGAPDTQYF. CDR3 DNA (partial): TGTGCCAGCAGTGAAAGTGGGGCCCCAGATACG.

This clone has at least ten counts. The read finishes 3 residues shy of the CDR3 end, and the germline J gene is used to complete it. This rearrangement joins TRBV5-1 to TRBJ1-1, with a possible D match to TRBD1 (6 bases). CDR1 is SGHRS, CDR2 YFSETQ, per germline. The V end lost 2 bases, the J end lost 4 bases, and 9 bases lay between the germline ends. The CDR3 has 13 residues. The CDR3 region is CASSLGGGTEAFF. The part of the CDR3 DNA that was read is TGCGCCAGCAGCTTAGGAGGGGGCACTGAA.

At least ten counts were recorded for this clone. The CDR3 region is CSEGYNEQFF. Incomplete CDR3 DNA: TGCAGTGAGGGGTACAATGAG. The chain links TRBV20-1 to TRBJ2-1; possibly TRBD1 for D (5 bases). The read gets to within 3 residues of the CDR3 end, and the germline J gene fills in the rest. Trimming took off 7 bases at V and 4 bases at J, with 5 bases between the two ends. The CDR3 consists of 10 residues. Germline CDR1 and CDR2: DFQATT and SNEGSKA (reference sequence).

Of note for this clone: The missing CDR3 end, 3 residues past where the read stops, is filled in from the germline J gene. V and J are TRBV7-9 and TRBJ2-4; the D gene is possibly TRBD2 (5 bases). The CDR3 contains 15 residues. Germline lookup yields CDR1 SEHNR and CDR2 FQNEAQ (reference sequence). This CDR3 is CASSLARLPSYGQYF. Partial CDR3 DNA: TGTGCCAGCAGCTTAGCTAGGTTGCCTAGCTATGGT.

This clone came up many times. The CDR3 is cut off 3 residues early in the read; its end comes from the germline J gene. The V and J genes are TRBV7-9 and TRBJ2-7, with TRBD1 identical over 9 bases. The length of the CDR3 is 14 residues. The V and J ends lost 5 bases and 6 bases, in that order; junction bases with no gene match: 8. Germline lookup yields CDR1 SEHNR and CDR2 FQNEAQ (reference sequence). CDR3 bases read: TGTGCCAGCAGCACCCCGGGACAGGGTTCCGAG. It codes for CASSTPGQGSE. The whole CDR3 sequence is CASSTPGQGSEQYF.

In this sample, this clone turned up many times. The read falls 3 residues short of the CDR3 end, and the missing part is taken from the germline J gene. The chain combines TRBV10-3 with TRBJ1-2; D uncertain. The CDR3 has 14 amino acids. The V end lost 6 bases, the J end lost 2 bases, and 13 bases lay between the germline ends. Germline V CDR1 and CDR2: ENHRY, SYGVKD. The covered CDR3 bases are TGTGCCATCAGGTCCTCGTCCCTGAACTATGGC. It translates to CAIRSSSLNYG. The whole CDR3 protein reads CAIRSSSLNYGYTF.

In regard to this clone: Coverage ceases 3 residues before the CDR3 finishes, and the germline J gene fills in the end. This chain uses TRBV6-4 with TRBJ1-5, with D unresolved. Trimming cost V 8 bases and J 0 bases, with 8 bases left between them. CDR1 and CDR2 from the germline V gene are MRHNA and SNTAGT. The CDR3 spans 13 residues. The sequenced part of the CDR3 DNA is TGTGCCAGCGCGAGTTATAGCAATCAGCCC. Its translation is CASASYSNQP. The complete CDR3 protein is CASASYSNQPQHF.

This clone has a count of ten or more. The sequenced fragment ends 3 residues before the CDR3 boundary, so the rest is inferred from the germline J gene. The chain couples TRBV7-9 to TRBJ2-6, with a tentative D call TRBD2 (6 bases). The CDR3 runs 14 residues. Trimming took off 8 bases at V and 3 bases at J, with 11 bases between the two ends. From germline, CDR1 is SEHNR and CDR2 FQNEAQ (reference sequence). CDR3 DNA, as far as it was read: TGTGCCAGCGATGGCGGGGTTGGGGCCAACGTC. Its translation: CASDGGVGANV. The full CDR3 protein reads CASDGGVGANVLTF.

Many counts were recorded for this clone. The CDR3 is cut off 3 residues early in the read; its end comes from the germline J gene. The chain employs TRBV29-1 and TRBJ1-4; TRBD1 is a possible D gene (5 bases). The CDR3 is 13 amino acids. Germline V gene sequence: CDR1 SQVTM, CDR2 ANQGSEA. Trimming shortened V by 6 bases and J by 4 bases, and 12 bases separated the two germline ends. The covered CDR3 bases are TGCAGCGTCCCGGGGGTCTTTAATGAAAAA. It encodes CSVPGVFNEK. The whole CDR3 reads CSVPGVFNEKLFF.

To note about this clone: The read ends 3 residues before the CDR3 terminus; that terminus is restored from the germline J gene. The chain joins TRBV2 to TRBJ2-7, with D possibly being TRBD1 (5 bases). The CDR3 has 17 residues. CDR1 is SNHLY, CDR2 FYNNEI, per germline. V was shortened by 1 base and J by 6 bases, with 22 bases between the two germline ends. The CDR3 protein is CASSEVGAWAGDAEQYF. CDR3 DNA (partial): TGTGCCAGCAGTGAAGTAGGGGCCTGGGCAGGTGATGCCGAG.

This clone was detected many times. The CDR3 goes on 3 residues after the read ends, and that part is filled in from the germline J gene. The rearrangement uses TRBV2 and TRBJ2-7; possible D gene TRBD2, 5 bases. Trimming stripped 6 bases from V and 6 bases from J, with 6 bases between. The germline V gene encodes CDR1 SNHLY and CDR2 FYNNEI. The CDR3 covers 10 residues. CDR3 sequence: CASSGLEQYF. Incomplete CDR3 DNA: TGTGCCAGCAGCGGACTCGAG.

A word on this clone: Read coverage stops 3 residues before the CDR3 terminus; the germline J gene supplies the remainder. V usage is TRBV5-1 and J usage is TRBJ2-3; 7 nucleotides align to TRBD1. Trimming at V came to 2 bases and at J to 3 bases, leaving 9 bases not matched to a gene. CDR3 size: 16 residues. CDR1 and CDR2 from the germline V gene are SGHRS and YFSETQ. The CDR3 is CASSLSTGQGTDTQYF. The CDR3 bases that were read are TGCGCCAGCAGCTTATCGACAGGGCAAGGAACAGATACG.

This clone was seen many times. With the read ending 3 residues before the CDR3 end, the germline J gene is used to fill in that end. J is TRBJ2-1 and V is TRBV20-1, with 8 positions matching TRBD2. The trim removed 0 bases at V and 5 bases at J, leaving 6 bases unmatched. From germline, CDR1 is DFQATT and CDR2 SNEGSKA (reference sequence). The CDR3 has 15 residues. The CDR3 reads CSARDFGGADNEQFF. Incomplete CDR3 DNA: TGCAGTGCTAGAGATTTCGGGGGGGCCGACAATGAG.

This clone was counted at least ten times. The read ends 3 residues shy of where the CDR3 ends; the end is completed using the germline J gene. The chain recombines TRBV6-2 or TRBV6-3 with TRBJ1-2; D unresolved. The CDR3 extends over 17 amino acids. V was pared by 3 bases and J by 6 bases, with 23 bases between. The germline V gene encodes CDR1 MNHEY and CDR2 SVGEGT. The CDR3 bases that were read are TGTGCCAGCAGTTATGACACCATCGCAGCTCTGATAGATGGC. Its protein is CASSYDTIAALIDG. The entire CDR3 reads CASSYDTIAALIDGYTF.

This clone came up many times. Read coverage stops 3 residues before the CDR3 terminus; the germline J gene supplies the remainder. The genes are TRBV2 and TRBJ2-3, with TRBD2 identical over 9 bases. The CDR3 is made up of 16 amino acids. The junction had 11 bases not matched to a gene; V was cut back by 5 bases and J by 5 bases. Germline values: CDR1 SNHLY, CDR2 FYNNEI. The CDR3 protein is CASSWRTAGGLDTQYF. The sequenced part of the CDR3 DNA is TGTGCCAGCAGTTGGAGGACAGCGGGGGGACTAGATACG.

This clone was seen repeatedly, ten times or more. The missing CDR3 end, 3 residues past where the read stops, is filled in from the germline J gene. The chain combines TRBV10-3 with TRBJ1-1; no firm D call. This CDR3 is 13 amino acids long. Germline CDR1 is ENHRY and CDR2 is SYGVKD. With 4 bases removed from V and 1 base from J, the gap between germline ends came to 7 bases. The CDR3 loop is CAISGSANTEAFF. CDR3 bases read: TGTGCCATCAGTGGTAGTGCGAACACTGAA.

This clone was seen ten or more times. The junction departs from the called germline gene at one end, perhaps through a read error. The read gets to within 3 residues of the CDR3 end, and the germline J gene fills in the rest. The chain uses TRBV7-7 and TRBJ2-5; D might be TRBD1 (6 bases). Germline values: CDR1 SSHAT, CDR2 FNYEAQ (reference sequence). The CDR3 length is 15 residues. The DNA read from the CDR3 is TGTGCTAGCAGCCCTAGGGGGAATCCCCAAGAGACC. Translating it yields CASSPRGNPQET. The CDR3, in full, reads CASSPRGNPQETQYF.

Only a few counts were recorded for this clone. The read comes to an end 3 residues before the CDR3 does, leaving the germline J gene to fill in the end. The genes are TRBV11-2 and TRBJ2-3; D is undetermined. Germline loops: CDR1 SGHAT, CDR2 FQNNGV. V was cut by 2 bases and J by 4 bases, with 7 bases left in between. This CDR3 region has 13 residues. CDR3 amino acids: CASSLLKADTQYF. The covered CDR3 bases are TGTGCCAGCAGCTTATTGAAGGCAGATACG.

In its sample, this clone was seen many times. The read comes to an end 3 residues before the CDR3 does, leaving the germline J gene to fill in the end. The chain recombines TRBV7-6 with TRBJ2-7, with D perhaps matching TRBD1 (5 bases). The germline V gene has CDR1 SGHVS and CDR2 FNYEAQ. This CDR3 is 14 amino acids long. V was shortened by 5 bases and J by 5 bases, with 16 bases between the two germline ends. The covered CDR3 bases are TGTGCCAGCAGCCAATCTACAGGCGATAACGAG. It specifies CASSQSTGDNE. The whole CDR3 protein is CASSQSTGDNEQYF.

This clone was seen ten or more times. The read terminates 3 residues before the CDR3 end, so the remaining end is supplied by the germline J gene. This chain uses TRBV7-7 with TRBJ2-1; 10 positions match TRBD2. The CDR3 loop spans 17 amino acids. The ends lost 5 bases at V and 0 bases at J; junction bases unmatched: 7. The germline gives CDR1 SSHAT, CDR2 FNYEAQ (reference sequence). CDR3 residues: CASSPRLAGDSYNEQFF. CDR3 bases read: TGTGCCAGCAGCCCCCGGCTAGCGGGAGACTCCTACAATGAG.